One sample yielded the 26 T cell receptor beta chains listed below, sequenced in a study of T-cell memory formation after mild COVID-19. TCRdb independently ran MiXCR on the 5' RACE reads; one entry per CDR3 protein. Among 200,000 to 250,000 distinct CDR3 sequences listed, 15% to 20% were seen once. Sequenced: PBMCs or a T cell subset sorted from them (not recorded which). The receptors derive from a man in his late teens or twenties who had mild COVID-19 (a few samples of this study predate the infection). Cell type and time point are not known.

The J gene is TRBJ2-1, the V gene TRBV4-3, with 13 bases fitting TRBD2. This CDR3 region has 16 residues. Germline V gene sequence: CDR1 LGHNA, CDR2 YSLEER. The V segment lost 4 bases and the J segment 7 bases; nucleotides outside the gene matches: 7. CDR3 amino acids: CASSPQLAGGQNEQFF. CDR3 coding DNA: TGCGCCAGCAGCCCCCAACTAGCGGGGGGGCAGAATGAGCAGTTCTTC.

Many counts were recorded for this clonotype. The chain uses TRBV5-1 and TRBJ2-1; D is unclear. CDR3 length: 14 amino acids. CDR1 and CDR2 from the germline V gene are SGHRS and YFSETQ. V dropped 0 bases and J dropped 5 bases, with 9 bases sitting between them. The CDR3 nucleotides are TGCGCCAGCAGCTTGGTGGGCCCCAACAATGAGCAGTTCTTC. Translating it yields CASSLVGPNNEQFF.

This clonotype has a count of ten or more. V gene TRBV7-6 combines with J gene TRBJ2-5, with D uncertain. V gave up 1 base and J gave up 4 bases, with 7 bases separating them. The length of the CDR3 is 13 residues. Per the germline V gene, CDR1 is SGHVS and CDR2 is FNYEAQ. The DNA of the CDR3 is TGTGCCAGCAGCTTAGGTCCGCGAGAGACCCAGTACTTC. Amino acid sequence: CASSLGPRETQYF.

The rearrangement links TRBV3-1 to TRBJ2-5; TRBD2 is a possible D gene (6 bases). Per the germline V gene, CDR1 is LGHDT and CDR2 is YNNKEL (reference sequence). The V end was cut by 3 bases, the J end by 1 base, with 9 bases between. The CDR3 loop spans 14 amino acids. Here the CDR3 reads CASSHGGTQETQYF. The CDR3 DNA reads as TGTGCCAGCAGCCACGGCGGGACCCAAGAGACCCAGTACTTC.

The chain couples TRBV29-1 to TRBJ1-1, with 7 bases identical to TRBD1. The CDR3 runs 13 residues. Germline V gene sequence: CDR1 SQVTM, CDR2 ANQGSEA. V dropped 2 bases and J dropped 5; count of bases not matched to a gene: 5. CDR3 bases: TGCAGCGTTGAAAGGGGGCTGAGGACTGAAGCTTTCTTT. This encodes CSVERGLRTEAFF.

The chain carries TRBV5-4 and TRBJ2-3; 10 bases align to TRBD2. V shed 0 bases and J 0 bases; nucleotides not matched to a gene: 10. Germline V gene data show CDR1 as SGHNT and CDR2 as YYREEE (reference sequence). The CDR3 spans 19 residues. The CDR3 region is CASSLDPRTSGGSTDTQYF. The CDR3 DNA is TGTGCCAGCAGCTTGGATCCTCGGACTAGCGGTGGTAGCACAGATACGCAGTATTTT. The whole variable domain, filled in from reference TRBV5-4 and TRBJ2-3, reads ETGVTQSPTHLIKTRGQQVTLRCSSQSGHNTVSWYQQALGQGPQFIFQYYREEENGRGNFPPRFSGLQFPNYSSELNVNALELDDSALYLCASSLDPRTSGGSTDTQYFGPGTRLTVL.

This clonotype has at least ten counts. One junction end disagrees with the germline gene, perhaps due to a read error. The chain couples TRBV18 to TRBJ2-3; a weak D match, TRBD1 (6 bases). Germline V gene lookup returns CDR1 KGHSH and CDR2 LQKENI. This CDR3 has 12 amino acids. CDR3 sequence: CASSWDTNTQYF. The CDR3 DNA sequence: TGTGCCAGCTCTTGGGACACAAATACGCAGTATTTT. The full variable domain, rest sourced from reference TRBV18 and TRBJ2-3, is NAGVMQNPRHLVRRRGQEARLRCSPMKGHSHVYWYRQLPEEGLKFMVYLQKENIIDESGMPKERFSAEFPKEGPSILRIQQVVRGDSAAYFCASSWDTNTQYFGPGTRLTVL.

The chain employs TRBV27 and TRBJ2-3; TRBD2 matches at 15 bases. Germline lookup yields CDR1 MNHEY and CDR2 SMNVEV (reference sequence). The CDR3 sequence is 14 residues long. With 4 bases clipped from V and 13 bases from J, the junction kept 6 bases outside the gene matches. The CDR3, as DNA: TGTGCCAGCAGTTGGGGACTAGCGGGGGGTTTTGAGTATTTT. This sequence encodes CASSWGLAGGFEYF.

The V call is TRBV5-1, the J call TRBJ2-5; D perhaps matches TRBD2 (6 bases). Trimming stripped 4 bases from V and 2 bases from J, with 15 bases between. The CDR3 has 15 residues. From germline, CDR1 is SGHRS and CDR2 YFSETQ. The CDR3 protein is CASSVAGTRQETQYF. CDR3 DNA sequence: TGCGCCAGCAGCGTAGCCGGGACTCGACAAGAGACCCAGTACTTC.

This chain connects TRBV4-1 to TRBJ1-5; D is unclear. The CDR3 consists of 14 residues. Germline-derived CDR1 and CDR2 are MGHRA and YSYEKL. Trimming removed 2 bases from V and 3 bases from J, with 8 bases in between. The CDR3 loop is CASSQLENNQPQHF. The CDR3 DNA sequence: TGCGCCAGCAGCCAATTGGAGAACAATCAGCCCCAGCATTTT.

This sequence joins TRBV14 and TRBJ2-7; D uncertain. Deletions cut 0 bases from V and 2 bases from J, with 8 bases between. The CDR3 extends over 14 amino acids. The germline V gene encodes CDR1 SGHDN and CDR2 FVKESK. The CDR3 DNA is TGTGCCAGCAGCCAAGATTTCGGCCCCTACGAGCAGTACTTC. Amino acids: CASSQDFGPYEQYF.

This clonotype was counted a few times. The rearrangement uses TRBV11-3 and TRBJ2-5; D is possibly TRBD2 (6 bases). The CDR3 covers 14 residues. Germline CDR1 SGHNT, CDR2 YENEEA. Trimming took 5 bases from V and 8 from J, leaving 18 bases between them. CDR3 region: CASSAGTQGSTQYF. The CDR3 nucleotides read TGTGCCAGCAGCGCCGGGACTCAGGGTTCTACCCAGTACTTC.

This clonotype was seen only a few times. This chain links TRBV12-3 or TRBV12-4 with TRBJ2-2; no firm D call. V was shortened by 7 bases and J by 4 bases, with 13 bases between the two germline ends. The CDR3 length is 14 residues. The CDR3 loop is CASTRQIVTGELFF. In DNA, the CDR3 is TGTGCCAGCACGCGCCAGATAGTCACCGGGGAGCTGTTTTTT.

The genes are TRBV7-8 and TRBJ2-3; 11 bases are a match to TRBD2. With 5 bases clipped from V and 1 base from J, the junction kept 2 bases outside the gene matches. The length of the CDR3 is 15 residues. The germline CDR1 and CDR2 sequences are SGHVS and FQNEAQ. The CDR3 DNA is TGTGCCAGCAGCGGTAGCGGGGGGGGCACAGATACGCAGTATTTT. Translated, it gives CASSGSGGGTDTQYF.

This clonotype has a count of ten or more. This sequence joins TRBV2 and TRBJ2-5; TRBD1 matches 7 bases. The V segment lost 4 bases and the J segment 3 bases; nucleotides outside the gene matches: 14. The CDR3 length is 17 residues. Germline CDR1 reads SNHLY; CDR2 reads FYNNEI. This CDR3 is CASSGYRGRSRKETQYF. The CDR3 DNA sequence: TGTGCCAGCAGTGGGTACAGGGGACGGAGCAGAAAAGAGACCCAGTACTTC. Full variable domain (remainder filled in from reference TRBV2 and TRBJ2-5): EPEVTQTPSHQVTQMGQEVILRCVPISNHLYFYWYRQILGQKVEFLVSFYNNEISEKSEIFDDQFSVERPDGSNFTLKIRSTKLEDSAMYFCASSGYRGRSRKETQYFGPGTRLLVL.

This clonotype occurred a few times. The V and J genes are TRBV5-5 and TRBJ2-2; perhaps TRBD1 as D (6 bases). Trimming stripped 4 bases from V and 2 bases from J, with 15 bases between. The CDR3 is 16 residues long. Germline CDR1 and CDR2: SGHKS and YYEKEE (reference sequence). The CDR3 here is CASSKKQGANTGELFF. As DNA, the CDR3 is TGTGCCAGCAGCAAAAAACAGGGTGCAAACACCGGGGAGCTGTTTTTT.

The DNA for the CDR3 is TGTGCCAGCAGCCAAGAGTGGGACAGGATGGCTTATGGCTACACCTTC. Translation gives CASSQEWDRMAYGYTF. The chain combines TRBV4-2 with TRBJ1-2; 8 nucleotides match TRBD1. In germline, CDR1 is LGHNA, CDR2 YNFKEQ. This CDR3 has 16 amino acids. V gave up 0 bases and J gave up 5 bases; unmatched junction bases: 8.

Concerning this clonotype: One junction end does not reproduce the germline sequence, and a read error may be involved. This chain links TRBV7-7 with TRBJ2-3; TRBD2 agrees at 7 bases. The CDR3 contains 14 residues. The V gene's germline CDR1 is SSHAT and CDR2 FNYEAQ (reference sequence). The DNA for the CDR3 is TGTGCTAGCAGCTACGGACTAGGCACAGATACGCAGTATTTT. It codes for CASSYGLGTDTQYF.

V is TRBV5-1 and J is TRBJ2-7, with no clear D. Germline V CDR1 and CDR2: SGHRS, YFSETQ. The CDR3 is made up of 12 amino acids. Deletions cut 3 bases from V and 3 bases from J, with 7 bases between. CDR3 loop: CASSSDVYEQYF. Here the CDR3 DNA reads TGCGCCAGCAGCTCGGACGTCTACGAGCAGTACTTC.

The V call is TRBV11-2, the J call TRBJ2-7; 7 positions agree with TRBD1. V gave up 4 bases and J gave up 6 bases; unmatched junction bases: 9. Germline V CDR1 and CDR2: SGHAT, FQNNGV. This CDR3 region has 14 residues. CDR3 loop: CASSSPTGWSEQYF. The CDR3 coding sequence is TGTGCCAGCAGCTCCCCGACAGGGTGGAGCGAGCAGTACTTC. Filled out from reference TRBV11-2 and TRBJ2-7, the complete variable domain reads EAGVAQSPRYKIIEKRQSVAFWCNPISGHATLYWYQQILGQGPKLLIQFQNNGVVDDSQLPKDRFSAERLKGVDSTLKIQPAKLEDSAVYLCASSSPTGWSEQYFGPGTRLTVT.

V gene TRBV7-3 combines with J gene TRBJ2-7; D remains unclear. Trimming pared 5 bases from V and 5 bases from J, leaving 19 bases between. Germline V CDR1 and CDR2: SGHTA, FQGTGA. The CDR3 has 15 amino acids. The CDR3 DNA is TGTGCCAGCAGCCAAAGTCCCCGGACCCTCCACGAGCAGTACTTC. The encoded protein is CASSQSPRTLHEQYF.

This chain joins TRBV9 and TRBJ2-3; D is possibly TRBD1 (5 bases). The CDR3 runs 15 residues. Germline CDR1 reads SGDLS; CDR2 reads YYNGEE. Trimming cost V 4 bases and J 5 bases, with 17 bases left between them. The CDR3 DNA is TGTGCCAGCAGCTTGTGGGGCCAGGGCAGAGATACGCAGTATTTT. Translated, it gives CASSLWGQGRDTQYF.

This clonotype turned up a few times. The J gene is TRBJ2-6, the V gene TRBV7-2, with D unclear. Germline CDR1 reads SGHTA; CDR2 reads FQGNSA. CDR3 length: 16 residues. V was pared by 7 bases and J by 1 base, with 14 bases between. The CDR3 DNA reads as TGTGCCAGCACCCTCGTGGGTTCGTCTGGGGCCAACGTCCTGACTTTC. Amino acids: CASTLVGSSGANVLTF.

The rearrangement joins TRBV7-3 to TRBJ2-2, with no clear D. The length of the CDR3 is 16 residues. V was clipped by 3 bases and J by 2 bases, with 13 bases between them. From germline, CDR1 is SGHTA and CDR2 FQGTGA. CDR3 in DNA: TGTGCCAGCAGCTTGAGACCTCCCAAAAACACCGGGGAGCTGTTTTTT. Its translation: CASSLRPPKNTGELFF.

This clonotype came up a few times. This chain links TRBV7-9 with TRBJ2-7, with TRBD1 matching over 8 bases. Losses at the gene ends were 11 bases for V and 4 bases for J; bases not matched to a gene: 13. CDR1 is SEHNR, CDR2 FQNEAQ, per germline (reference sequence). This CDR3 contains 14 residues. In nucleotides, the CDR3 is TGTGCCGGGAGACAGGGGACTCCCTCGTACGAGCAGTACGTC. It yields the protein CAGRQGTPSYEQYV.

The genes are TRBV6-5 and TRBJ1-3; a possible D gene is TRBD1 (5 bases). Between the trimmed V and J ends, which lost 4 bases and 4 bases, there was a span of 11 bases. The CDR3 length is 14 residues. CDR1 MNHEY and CDR2 SVGAGI come from the germline V gene. The CDR3 region is CASSSPGIGNTIYF. The CDR3 DNA is TGTGCCAGCAGTTCGCCAGGGATCGGAAACACCATATATTTT.